Shown below are 10 T cell receptor beta chains from a single sample sequenced in a study of T-cell memory formation after mild COVID-19. Using its own MiXCR run on the 5' RACE reads, TCRdb lists one record per CDR3 protein. The sample shows 580,000 or so distinct CDR3 sequences, approximately 15% of them seen only once. The sample comprised PBMCs or a T cell subset sorted from them (not recorded which). These receptors all stem from an adult woman who had mild COVID-19 (a few samples of this study predate the infection). Cell type and time point are not known.

A few counts support this clonotype. DNA for the CDR3: TGTGCCACCAGCAGAGCTCTAGCGGGAGCCCAAGAGACCCAGTACTTC. Its protein product is CATSRALAGAQETQYF. The chain links TRBV15 to TRBJ2-5; 10 bases match TRBD2. Germline CDR1 reads LNHNV; CDR2 reads YYDKDF (reference sequence). The CDR3 loop spans 16 amino acids. The J segment lost 1 base and the V segment lost 1 base, leaving 3 bases of the junction unmatched. Using reference TRBV15 and TRBJ2-5 for the parts outside the CDR3, the full variable domain is DAMVIQNPRYQVTQFGKPVTLSCSQTLNHNVMYWYQQKSSQAPKLLFHYYDKDFNNEADTPDNFQSRRPNTSFCFLDIRSPGLGDTAMYLCATSRALAGAQETQYFGPGTRLLVL.

Only a few counts were recorded for this clonotype. The chain carries TRBV4-3 and TRBJ2-1; D is unresolved. CDR1 and CDR2 (germline): LGHNA, YSLEER. Trimming left V 0 bases short and J 0 bases short, with 9 bases between. The CDR3 length is 16 residues. The CDR3 loop reads CASSQDYQSSYNEQFF. The CDR3 DNA is TGCGCCAGCAGCCAAGATTACCAGAGCTCCTACAATGAGCAGTTCTTC.

The chain has TRBV18 and TRBJ2-4; D gene uncertain. Per the germline V gene, CDR1 is KGHSH and CDR2 is LQKENI. Trimming stripped 1 base from V and 5 bases from J, with 3 bases between. The CDR3 is 12 amino acids. CDR3 bases: TGTGCCAGCTCACCACAGGAAAACATTCAGTACTTC. Its translation is CASSPQENIQYF.

J is TRBJ2-7 and V is TRBV19, with 9 bases identical to TRBD1. The CDR3 totals 14 residues. The V segment lost 9 bases and the J segment 0 bases; nucleotides outside the gene matches: 6. In germline, CDR1 is LNHDA, CDR2 SQIVND (reference sequence). DNA for the CDR3: TGTGCCAGCGCCGGGACAGGGAGCTCCTACGAGCAGTACTTC. This encodes CASAGTGSSYEQYF.

This clonotype was picked up a small number of times. The V gene is TRBV7-7, the J gene TRBJ2-7; D unclear. Germline CDR1 SSHAT, CDR2 FNYEAQ (reference sequence). Trimming removed 0 bases at V and 5 bases at J, with 8 bases between. This CDR3 contains 13 residues. CDR3 nucleotide sequence: TGTGCCAGCAGCTTAGCGCAGAGCCACGAGCAGTACTTC. It encodes CASSLAQSHEQYF. Based on the CDR3 plus reference TRBV7-7 and TRBJ2-7, the full variable domain is GAGVSQSPRYKVTKRGQDVTLRCDPISSHATLYWYQQALGQGPEFLTYFNYEAQPDKSGLPSDRFSAERPEGSISTLTIQRTEQRDSAMYRCASSLAQSHEQYFGPGTRLTVT.

J is TRBJ2-6 and V is TRBV6-5; TRBD1 or TRBD2 may be the D gene (6 bases each). This CDR3 spans 16 amino acids. The V gene lost 2 bases and the J gene lost 3 bases, with 11 bases spanning the gap. Germline V lookup: CDR1 MNHEY, CDR2 SVGAGI. Here the CDR3 reads CASSYTGAGGANVLTF. DNA for the CDR3: TGTGCCAGCAGTTACACGGGGGCAGGTGGGGCCAACGTCCTGACTTTC.

Turning to this clonotype: One junction end disagrees with the germline gene, perhaps due to a read error. The chain carries TRBV19 and TRBJ2-7; tentative D call: TRBD1 (6 bases). Germline V lookup: CDR1 LNHDA, CDR2 SQIVND (reference sequence). The CDR3 is 15 amino acids. CDR3 sequence (DNA): TGTGCCAGACGAGACGAAGACAGGACCTCCTGCGAGCAGTACTTC. It specifies CARRDEDRTSCEQYF.

The chain combines TRBV12-3 or TRBV12-4 with TRBJ2-2, with D maybe TRBD2 (5 bases). V shed 6 bases and J shed 9 bases, with 11 bases lying between them. This CDR3 region has 12 residues. The CDR3 nucleotides read TGTGCCAGCAGGCGGACTGCTCGGGAGCTGTTTTTT. This encodes CASRRTARELFF.

Only a few counts were recorded for this clonotype. The V call is TRBV20-1, the J call TRBJ2-1, with 8 positions matching TRBD2. Germline V gene sequence: CDR1 DFQATT, CDR2 SNEGSKA (reference sequence). V lost 5 bases, J lost 4 bases, and 13 bases stayed unmatched. CDR3 size: 16 residues. Here the CDR3 reads CSAASGGRKVYNEQFF. CDR3 coding DNA: TGCAGTGCTGCCTCGGGGGGGCGAAAGGTTTACAATGAGCAGTTCTTC.

The genes are TRBV30 and TRBJ1-1; D perhaps matches TRBD1 (5 bases). Germline CDR1 GTSNPN, CDR2 SVGIG (reference sequence). This CDR3 is 13 amino acids long. Trimming pared 0 bases from V and 4 bases from J, leaving 9 bases between. The CDR3 region is CAWSVAGATEAFF. The CDR3 nucleotides read TGTGCCTGGAGTGTAGCTGGGGCCACTGAAGCTTTCTTT.